These 25 T cell receptor beta chains were all obtained from the same sample, sequenced in a study of blood T cell repertoires in COVID-19. TCRdb keeps only in-frame clones here, not all; method: immunoSEQ multiplex PCR. The repertoire holds some 230,000 clones, with approximately 78% as singletons. Material for sequencing was peripheral blood. These receptors originate from a woman older than 75 with COVID-19, enrolled during active disease.

This chain uses TRBV5-1 with TRBJ1-5, with 9 positions matching TRBD1. The V and J ends lost 4 bases and 7 bases, in that order; junction bases with no gene match: 12. There are 16 residues in the CDR3. Germline CDR1 is SGHRS and CDR2 is YFSETQ. The CDR3 sequence: CASSLIPNRGRQPQHF. As DNA, the CDR3 is TGCGCCAGCAGCCTGATACCGAACAGGGGGCGGCAGCCCCAGCATTTT.

This chain links TRBV3-1 (or the pseudogene TRBV3-2) with TRBJ1-2; TRBD1 matches at 7 bases. CDR3 size: 15 residues. The germline gives CDR1 LGHDT, CDR2 YNNKEL (reference sequence). V trimming: 7 bases; J trimming: 4 bases; junction bases outside the gene matches: 12. For the CDR3, the DNA is TGTGCCAGCAAAATGGGACAGCAACCCCCCTATGGCTACACCTTC. This translates into CASKMGQQPPYGYTF.

J is TRBJ1-1 and V is TRBV12-3 or TRBV12-4, with a weak D call TRBD1 (5 bases). The CDR3 runs to 13 residues. V was shortened by 3 bases and J by 5 bases, with 10 bases between the two germline ends. CDR3 nucleotides: TGTGCCAGCAGTTTCAATCGGGGGACTGAAGCTTTCTTT. It specifies CASSFNRGTEAFF.

V usage is TRBV2 and J usage is TRBJ2-3, with 10 bases identical to TRBD1. The CDR3 loop spans 16 amino acids. CDR1 is SNHLY, CDR2 FYNNEI, per germline. V shed 5 bases and J 2 bases; nucleotides not matched to a gene: 7. CDR3 protein: CASSFDRGRNTDTQYF. CDR3 sequence (DNA): TGTGCCAGCAGTTTCGACAGGGGGCGTAACACAGATACGCAGTATTTT.

The gene calls are TRBV2 and TRBJ1-2; no firm D call. V was shortened by 5 bases and J by 7 bases, with 14 bases between the two germline ends. Germline CDR1 reads SNHLY; CDR2 reads FYNNEI. The length of the CDR3 is 13 residues. The CDR3 reads CASSLESAVGYTF. The CDR3 coding sequence is TGTGCCAGCAGTTTAGAATCGGCGGTTGGCTACACCTTC.

The chain recombines TRBV28 with TRBJ1-1; D remains unclear. This CDR3 is 13 amino acids long. V was cut by 6 bases and J by 8 bases, with 16 bases left in between. Germline V gene sequence: CDR1 MDHEN, CDR2 SYDVKM. Here the CDR3 reads CASSRVYGSEAFF. The CDR3 DNA reads as TGTGCCAGCAGCCGGGTGTACGGATCGGAAGCTTTCTTT.

The chain links TRBV18 to TRBJ1-1; 9 bases are a match to TRBD1. The CDR3 has 15 amino acids. CDR1 is KGHSH and CDR2 is LQKENI in the germline V gene. The V segment lost 5 bases and the J segment 1 base; nucleotides outside the gene matches: 5. As DNA, the CDR3 is TGTGCCAGCTCAAGGACAGGGGCAAGGAACACTGAAGCTTTCTTT. It yields the protein CASSRTGARNTEAFF.

The chain uses TRBV18 and TRBJ2-7, with a possible D match to TRBD1 (6 bases). CDR3 size: 13 residues. Looked up from germline, CDR1 is KGHSH and CDR2 is LQKENI. Trimming shortened V by 3 bases and J by 4 bases, and 10 bases separated the two germline ends. This CDR3 reads CASSPLGQYEQYF. The CDR3 DNA is TGTGCCAGCTCACCCCTCGGACAGTACGAGCAGTACTTC.

V usage is TRBV29-1 and J usage is TRBJ1-4, with TRBD1 identical over 11 bases. This CDR3 is built from 13 residues. The ends lost 6 bases at V and 7 bases at J; junction bases unmatched: 4. Germline lookup yields CDR1 SQVTM and CDR2 ANQGSEA. CDR3 region: CSVWTGGFEKLFF. CDR3 in DNA: TGCAGCGTCTGGACAGGGGGCTTTGAAAAACTGTTTTTT.

V is TRBV19 and J is TRBJ1-2; D gene uncertain. CDR3 size: 12 residues. Trimming cost V 5 bases and J 8 bases, with 12 bases left between them. Germline V gene lookup returns CDR1 LNHDA and CDR2 SQIVND (reference sequence). CDR3 sequence: CASSPPRGGYTF. In DNA form, the CDR3 reads TGTGCCAGTAGTCCCCCCCGCGGGGGCTACACCTTC.

The gene calls are TRBV5-4 and TRBJ2-7; 10 bases agree with TRBD2. The CDR3 totals 16 residues. The V and J ends lost 0 bases and 0 bases, in that order; junction bases with no gene match: 3. Germline V gene sequence: CDR1 SGHNT, CDR2 YYREEE (reference sequence). This CDR3 reads CASSLGLAGNSYEQYF. Here the CDR3 DNA reads TGTGCCAGCAGCTTGGGACTAGCGGGTAACTCCTACGAGCAGTACTTC. Looking up the rest from reference TRBV5-4 and TRBJ2-7 gives the full variable domain: ETGVTQSPTHLIKTRGQQVTLRCSSQSGHNTVSWYQQALGQGPQFIFQYYREEENGRGNFPPRFSGLQFPNYSSELNVNALELDDSALYLCASSLGLAGNSYEQYFGPGTRLTVT.

The CDR3 DNA reads TGTGCCAGCAGCTTAGACAGGGGGCACCGTCAGCCCCAGCATTTT. Amino acids: CASSLDRGHRQPQHF. This chain joins TRBV7-2 and TRBJ1-5; 9 positions agree with TRBD1. Germline values: CDR1 SGHTA, CDR2 FQGNSA. J gave up 6 bases and V 1 base, and 4 bases lay outside the gene matches. The CDR3 has 15 residues.

V usage is TRBV7-9 and J usage is TRBJ2-1; 10 bases are shared with TRBD2. Losses at the gene ends were 5 bases for V and 5 bases for J; bases not matched to a gene: 6. Looked up from germline, CDR1 is SEHNR and CDR2 is FQNEAQ (reference sequence). This CDR3 spans 15 amino acids. The CDR3 nucleotides read TGTGCCAGCAGCGCCGGGACTAGCGATAACAATGAGCAGTTCTTC. Its protein is CASSAGTSDNNEQFF.

V and J are TRBV28 and TRBJ1-2; the D gene is possibly TRBD1 (6 bases). V was pared by 3 bases and J by 6 bases, with 17 bases between. The CDR3 covers 15 residues. Germline V lookup: CDR1 MDHEN, CDR2 SYDVKM. The CDR3 region has the DNA TGTGCCAGCAGTTTGGGACGCACAGGGTTCGATGGCTACACCTTC. Translated, it gives CASSLGRTGFDGYTF.

The chain recombines TRBV6-5 with TRBJ1-1; 8 positions match TRBD1. This CDR3 comprises 15 residues. In germline, CDR1 is MNHEY, CDR2 SVGAGI. With V trimmed by 4 bases and J by 5 bases, 9 bases remained unmatched. In nucleotides, the CDR3 is TGTGCCAGCAGTTTACCCCTAACAGGGGGGACTGAAGCTTTCTTT. Its protein is CASSLPLTGGTEAFF.

The chain uses TRBV19 and TRBJ1-1; no firm D call. This CDR3 region has 14 residues. From germline, CDR1 is LNHDA and CDR2 SQIVND (reference sequence). The V end was cut by 1 base, the J end by 6 bases, with 12 bases between. The CDR3 bases are TGTGCCAGTAGTATAGGAGGGAAGCCAGCTGAAGCTTTCTTT. Encoded protein: CASSIGGKPAEAFF.

The chain employs TRBV6-5 and TRBJ1-6; D is uncertain. Germline assignment: CDR1 MNHEY and CDR2 SVGAGI. V was trimmed by 0 bases and J by 0 bases, leaving 6 bases between them. CDR3 length: 16 amino acids. The CDR3 bases are TGTGCCAGCAGTTACTCTAGGAGCTCCTATAATTCACCCCTCCACTTT. Its protein is CASSYSRSSYNSPLHF.

Regarding this clone: In the same sample, other DNA sequences code for this CDR3. The chain has TRBV18 and TRBJ1-5; D not certain. With 1 base removed from V and 6 bases from J, the gap between germline ends came to 10 bases. The CDR3 is 14 amino acids. Germline V CDR1 and CDR2: KGHSH, LQKENI. CDR3 region: CASSPQGAGQPQHF. DNA of the CDR3: TGTGCCAGCTCACCACAGGGCGCGGGTCAGCCCCAGCATTTT.

V and J are TRBV28 and TRBJ2-7; the match to TRBD1 covers 7 bases. This CDR3 has 14 residues. V lost 2 bases to trimming and J lost 3 bases; unmatched junction nucleotides: 4. CDR1 MDHEN and CDR2 SYDVKM come from the germline V gene. In nucleotides, the CDR3 is TGTGCCAGCAGTTTAGAGGGGGCAGGCTACGAGCAGTACTTC. It yields the protein CASSLEGAGYEQYF.

This rearrangement joins TRBV3-1 (or the pseudogene TRBV3-2) to TRBJ1-5; D gene uncertain. Germline values: CDR1 LGHDT, CDR2 YNNKEL (reference sequence). V was shortened by 0 bases and J by 1 base, with 7 bases between the two germline ends. The CDR3 has 15 amino acids. The CDR3 sequence is CASSQDGRSNQPQHF. Written as DNA, the CDR3 is TGTGCCAGCAGCCAAGATGGCCGAAGCAATCAGCCCCAGCATTTT.

The genes are TRBV4-1 and TRBJ2-1; D possibly corresponds to TRBD2 (5 bases). The CDR3 loop spans 15 amino acids. Looked up from germline, CDR1 is MGHRA and CDR2 is YSYEKL. V lost 2 bases and J 3 bases, leaving 11 bases between the germline ends. Here the CDR3 DNA reads TGCGCCAGCAGCCAATTCGGAGGTAACTACAATGAGCAGTTCTTC. As protein: CASSQFGGNYNEQFF.

This chain connects TRBV5-1 to TRBJ1-1; D gene unclear. This CDR3 spans 14 amino acids. Germline-derived CDR1 and CDR2 are SGHRS and YFSETQ. V lost 1 base, J lost 0 bases, and 7 bases lay in between. The CDR3 sequence is CASSLRGMNTEAFF. CDR3 DNA: TGCGCCAGCAGCTTGCGCGGAATGAACACTGAAGCTTTCTTT.

The chain combines TRBV11-2 with TRBJ1-3; D not resolved. Germline CDR1 reads SGHAT; CDR2 reads FQNNGV. The CDR3 is 16 residues long. The V gene lost 2 bases and the J gene lost 0 bases, with 11 bases spanning the gap. CDR3 DNA sequence: TGTGCCAGCAGCTTATACTCCCGCCACTCTGGAAACACCATATATTTT. Translating gives CASSLYSRHSGNTIYF.

The V gene is TRBV29-1, the J gene TRBJ2-1; TRBD1 might be the D (6 bases). From germline, CDR1 is SQVTM and CDR2 ANQGSEA. The CDR3 covers 12 residues. V was trimmed by 6 bases and J by 10 bases, leaving 16 bases between them. CDR3 in amino acids: CSVELQGYEQFF. Written as DNA, the CDR3 is TGCAGCGTGGAATTACAGGGATACGAGCAGTTCTTC.

This rearrangement joins TRBV28 to TRBJ1-3; D gene uncertain. Germline V lookup: CDR1 MDHEN, CDR2 SYDVKM. V gave up 6 bases and J gave up 4 bases, with 7 bases separating them. This CDR3 has 12 amino acids. The CDR3: CASSSRGNTIYF. The CDR3, as DNA: TGTGCCAGCAGCTCCAGGGGAAACACCATATATTTT.